Listed here are 9 T cell receptor beta chains from one sample, sequenced in a study of Tregs in tolerant kidney transplant recipients. The protocol was immunoSEQ multiplex PCR, while the TCRdb copy is restricted to in-frame clones and leaves out a portion. The sample shows 90,000 to 150,000 clones, 92% of them seen only once. Specimen: CD4+ T cells from blood. These receptors were collected from a human donor in good health.

The chain employs TRBV15 and TRBJ1-1; 9 bases fit TRBD1. Trimming removed 5 bases from V and 5 bases from J; junction bases left unmatched: 12. The germline gives CDR1 LNHNV, CDR2 YYDKDF (reference sequence). The CDR3 length is 16 residues. CDR3 nucleotide sequence: TGTGCCACCAGCGTCGCGTACAGGGGGCATGAGACTGAAGCTTTCTTT. Protein sequence: CATSVAYRGHETEAFF. Full variable domain (outside the CDR3, taken from reference TRBV15 and TRBJ1-1): DAMVIQNPRYQVTQFGKPVTLSCSQTLNHNVMYWYQQKSSQAPKLLFHYYDKDFNNEADTPDNFQSRRPNTSFCFLDIRSPGLGDTAMYLCATSVAYRGHETEAFFGQGTRLTVV.

This clone occurred once. The chain couples TRBV5-1 to TRBJ2-2; D call uncertain. Germline V gene sequence: CDR1 SGHRS, CDR2 YFSETQ. V was pared by 0 bases and J by 5 bases, with 5 bases between. This CDR3 has 13 amino acids. The CDR3 bases are TGCGCCAGCAGCTTGGAATATACCGGGGAGCTGTTTTTT. Translated: CASSLEYTGELFF.

The chain recombines TRBV4-2 with TRBJ1-1; no clear D gene. Germline assignment: CDR1 LGHNA and CDR2 YNFKEQ. This CDR3 region has 14 residues. With 1 base removed from V and 1 base from J, the gap between germline ends came to 7 bases. The CDR3 DNA reads as TGTGCCAGCAGCCAAGGCATGACGAACACTGAAGCTTTCTTT. It encodes CASSQGMTNTEAFF.

The CDR3 spells CASSQEGEKLFF. The CDR3 DNA reads TGTGCCAGCAGCCAAGAGGGGGAAAAACTGTTTTTT. V usage is TRBV2 and J usage is TRBJ1-4; a possible D gene is TRBD1 (5 bases). Germline loops: CDR1 SNHLY, CDR2 FYNNEI. This CDR3 is 12 amino acids long. V lost 6 bases, J lost 8 bases, and 10 bases lay in between.

The chain couples TRBV15 to TRBJ1-4, with D unclear. Germline CDR1 reads LNHNV; CDR2 reads YYDKDF (reference sequence). V lost 2 bases, J lost 5 bases, and 6 bases lay in between. CDR3 size: 13 residues. CDR3 sequence: CATSRQGNEKLFF. CDR3 bases: TGTGCCACCAGCAGACAAGGGAATGAAAAACTGTTTTTT.

The chain links TRBV5-6 to TRBJ1-2, with D uncertain. The CDR3 runs to 15 residues. The V gene's germline CDR1 is SGHDT and CDR2 YYEEEE. Trimming shortened V by 0 bases and J by 2 bases, and 11 bases separated the two germline ends. Here the CDR3 reads CASSLARRSNYGYTF. CDR3 DNA: TGTGCCAGCAGCTTGGCCAGGAGGTCCAACTATGGCTACACCTTC.

This clone was recorded once. The chain links TRBV18 to TRBJ2-1; 10 bases align to TRBD2. From germline, CDR1 is KGHSH and CDR2 LQKENI. J was trimmed by 3 bases and V by 3 bases; bases with no gene match: 5. The CDR3 has 16 residues. CDR3 region: CASSPPGLASYNEQFF. The CDR3 nucleotides read TGTGCCAGCTCACCGCCGGGACTAGCGAGCTACAATGAGCAGTTCTTC. Drawing the rest from reference TRBV18 and TRBJ2-1, the complete variable domain is NAGVMQNPRHLVRRRGQEARLRCSPMKGHSHVYWYRQLPEEGLKFMVYLQKENIIDESGMPKERFSAEFPKEGPSILRIQQVVRGDSAAYFCASSPPGLASYNEQFFGPGTRLTVL.

The chain is built from TRBV29-1 and TRBJ1-1, with 9 nucleotides matching TRBD1. This CDR3 contains 15 residues. In germline, CDR1 is SQVTM, CDR2 ANQGSEA. V shed 7 bases, J shed 4 bases, and the junction held 13 bases outside the gene matches. The CDR3 DNA is TGCAGCGCCCGATCCGGGACAGGGATTCCCACTGAAGCTTTCTTT. It encodes CSARSGTGIPTEAFF.

In its sample, this clone was seen a few times. This chain links TRBV6-5 with TRBJ1-6; D is undetermined. This CDR3 is 13 amino acids long. Deletions cut 4 bases from V and 7 bases from J, with 8 bases between. Germline V lookup: CDR1 MNHEY, CDR2 SVGAGI. The CDR3 spells CASSSTENSPLHF. In DNA, the CDR3 is TGTGCCAGCAGTTCGACGGAGAATTCACCCCTCCACTTT.